The following is a T cell receptor beta chain sequence with its context. The germline V gene encodes CDR1 SGHRS and CDR2 YFSETQ. The CDR3 spans 17 residues. After re-calling the 5' RACE reads, TCRdb lists one entry per CDR3 protein, DNA absent. The sample totals 300,000 to 400,000 distinct CDR3 sequences. This record comes from a study of monozygotic twins with inflammatory bowel disease. Collection of a roughly 2.5 ml blood sample took place per donor. This clonotype was obtained from a human donor with ulcerative colitis or Crohn's disease, or a healthy co-twin of an affected twin (not recorded which). The source material was blood. V usage is TRBV5-1 and J usage is TRBJ1-6; TCRdb outputs TRBD1, but without DNA this stays unchecked. The CDR3 loop reads CASSLLPTGSYNSPLHF. The entire variable domain, with the rest obtained from reference TRBV5-1 and TRBJ1-6, is as follows: KAGVTQTPRYLIKTRGQQVTLSCSPISGHRSVSWYQQTPGQGLQFLFEYFSETQRNKGNFPGRFSGRQFSNSRSEMNVSTLELGDSALYLCASSLLPTGSYNSPLHFGNGTRLTVT.